The T cell receptor (beta chain) under discussion was sequenced for a study of T cells after yellow fever vaccination. Overall study results and limits: Researchers report a weaker secondary response that nonetheless peaked faster, day 5 versus 15.

TCRdb itself ran the 5' RACE reads through MiXCR, one entry per CDR3 protein. The table records some 350,000 distinct CDR3 sequences, 6.2% of them present only once. CDR3 length: 17 amino acids. Germline CDR1 reads MNHNS; CDR2 reads SASEGT. To note about this clonotype: The antigen is unknown. One junction end does not reproduce the germline sequence, and a read error may be involved.

The sequence was obtained from a man in his thirties or forties who received the YFV17D yellow fever vaccine. Here the sequenced sample was PBMCs, taken 5 days after the yellow fever booster vaccination. The chain links TRBV6-1 to TRBJ2-3; the D gene is possibly TRBD2 (5 bases). The CDR3 DNA reads as TGTGACAGCAACCCCGTGGGAAGACTACAACTCACAGATACGCAGTATTTT. It yields the protein CDSNPVGRLQLTDTQYF.